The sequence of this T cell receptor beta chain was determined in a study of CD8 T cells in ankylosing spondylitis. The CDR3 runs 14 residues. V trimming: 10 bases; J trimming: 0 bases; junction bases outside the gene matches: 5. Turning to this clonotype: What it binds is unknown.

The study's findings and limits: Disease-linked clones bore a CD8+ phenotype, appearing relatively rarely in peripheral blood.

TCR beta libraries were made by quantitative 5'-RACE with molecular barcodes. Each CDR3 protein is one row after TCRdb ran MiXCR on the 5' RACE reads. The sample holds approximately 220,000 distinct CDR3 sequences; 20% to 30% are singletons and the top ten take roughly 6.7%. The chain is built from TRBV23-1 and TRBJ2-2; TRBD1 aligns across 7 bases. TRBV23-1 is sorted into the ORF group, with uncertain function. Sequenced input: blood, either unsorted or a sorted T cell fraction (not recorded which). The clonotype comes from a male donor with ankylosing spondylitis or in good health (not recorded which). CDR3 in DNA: TGCGCCAACCAAGGACAGGCGAACACCGGGGAGCTGTTTTTT. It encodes CANQGQANTGELFF.